This entry describes one T cell receptor (beta chain). This entry is derived from a study of cytomegalovirus exposure and HLA in healthy donors. PCR primers comprised 60 Vbeta and 13 Jbeta primers. The protocol was immunoSEQ multiplex PCR, while the TCRdb copy is restricted to in-frame clones and leaves out a portion. Of about 160,000 clones in the sample, 75% to 90% were seen once. The junction had 11 bases not matched to a gene; V was cut back by 6 bases and J by 11 bases. The CDR3 totals 13 residues. Germline CDR1 reads SNHLY; CDR2 reads FYNNEI. The TCR was taken from a man younger than 45 in good health and CMV-seronegative. The chain uses TRBV2 and TRBJ2-5, with 8 bases lining up with TRBD2. The sequenced material came from PBMCs. CDR3 coding DNA: TGTGCCAGCAGGGAGAGCGGGGGTAGGGAGCAGTACTTC. Protein: CASRESGGREQYF.